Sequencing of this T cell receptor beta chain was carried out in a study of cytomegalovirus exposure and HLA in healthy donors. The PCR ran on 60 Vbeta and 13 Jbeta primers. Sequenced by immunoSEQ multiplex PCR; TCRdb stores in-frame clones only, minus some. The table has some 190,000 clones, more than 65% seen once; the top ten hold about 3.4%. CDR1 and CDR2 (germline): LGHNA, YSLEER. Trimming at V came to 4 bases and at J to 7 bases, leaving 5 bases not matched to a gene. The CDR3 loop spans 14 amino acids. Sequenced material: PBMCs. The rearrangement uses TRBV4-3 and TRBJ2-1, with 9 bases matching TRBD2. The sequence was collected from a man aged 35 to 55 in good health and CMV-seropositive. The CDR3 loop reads CASSRSSGDNEQFF. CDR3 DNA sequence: TGCGCCAGCAGCCGTTCTAGCGGGGATAATGAGCAGTTCTTC.